This TCR beta chain was observed in a study of blood T cell repertoires in COVID-19. The wider study: Collection of acute and convalescent COVID-19 samples took place in the United States, Italy and Spain. The analysed material was cDNA or gDNA that came from T cells, B-cell-depleted T cells, or PBMCs.

Original methodology: Amplification of reference gene primers provided the estimated nucleated cell counts. The repertoire was sequenced with immunoSEQ multiplex PCR; TCRdb's copy has only in-frame clones and lacks some. V and J calls and clone size are as listed in that table; D and trimming were resolved from the DNA. The sample includes about 180,000 clones, about 87% of them seen just once. Trimming at V came to 7 bases and at J to 7 bases, leaving 9 bases not matched to a gene. CDR1 is MDHEN and CDR2 is SYDVKM in the germline V gene. The CDR3 extends over 13 amino acids. Material: peripheral blood. The rearrangement joins TRBV28 to TRBJ2-7; the match to TRBD1 covers 8 bases. This receptor was obtained from a woman between 50 and 59 years old with acute or convalescent COVID-19. CDR3 bases: TGTGCCAGCACCCTGGACAGGGAAAAAGAGCAGTACTTC. Protein sequence: CASTLDREKEQYF. Supplemented by reference TRBV28 and TRBJ2-7, the full variable domain reads DVKVTQSSRYLVKRTGEKVFLECVQDMDHENMFWYRQDPGLGLRLIYFSYDVKMKEKGDIPEGYSVSREKKERFSLILESASTNQTSMYLCASTLDREKEQYFGPGTRLTVT.